The sequence of this T cell receptor beta chain was determined in a study of cytomegalovirus exposure and HLA in healthy donors. The trim removed 4 bases at V and 6 bases at J, leaving 8 bases unmatched. CDR1 and CDR2 from the germline V gene are SGHTA and FQGNSA. This CDR3 has 15 amino acids. The PCR was carried out with 60 Vbeta primers and 13 Jbeta primers. TCRdb's copy holds only in-frame clones and misses some; the assay was immunoSEQ multiplex PCR. The repertoire table contains around 210,000 clones. The receptor was derived from a girl aged 2 to 9 in good health and CMV-seropositive. The chain links TRBV7-2 to TRBJ1-5; 8 positions agree with TRBD1. The sequencing sample was made of PBMCs. Here the CDR3 reads CASSSGQGKGQPQHF. The CDR3 DNA reads as TGTGCCAGCAGCTCTGGACAGGGAAAGGGTCAGCCCCAGCATTTT.